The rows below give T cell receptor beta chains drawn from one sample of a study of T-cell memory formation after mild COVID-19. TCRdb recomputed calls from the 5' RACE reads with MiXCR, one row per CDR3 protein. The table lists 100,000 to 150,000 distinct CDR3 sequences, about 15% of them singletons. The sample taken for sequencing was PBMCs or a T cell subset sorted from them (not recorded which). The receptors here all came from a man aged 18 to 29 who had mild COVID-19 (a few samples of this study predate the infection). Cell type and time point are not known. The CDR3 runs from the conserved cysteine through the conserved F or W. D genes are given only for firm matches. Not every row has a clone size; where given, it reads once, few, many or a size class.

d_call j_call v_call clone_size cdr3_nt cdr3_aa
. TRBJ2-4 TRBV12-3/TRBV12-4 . TGTGCCAGCAGTTTAGTTTGGGGGTTAGCCAAAAACATTCAGTACTTC CASSLVWGLAKNIQYF
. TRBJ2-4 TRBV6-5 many TGTGCCAGCAGCGTGGCGCGGATCAAAAACATTCAGTACTTC CASSVARIKNIQYF
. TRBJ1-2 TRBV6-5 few TGTGCCATCCGGGGGGGGATCGGCTACACCTTC CAIRGGIGYTF
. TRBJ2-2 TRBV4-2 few TGTGCCAGCAGTGAGGCCGGGGAGCTGTTTTTT CASSEAGELFF
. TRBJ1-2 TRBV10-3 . TGTGCCACCCGGACAGCGGACGGCTACACCTTC CATRTADGYTF
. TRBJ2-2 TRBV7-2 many TGTGCCAGCAGCTCGGACCTGGCCGGGGAGCTGTTTTTT CASSSDLAGELFF
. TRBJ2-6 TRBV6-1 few TGTGCCAGCAGTAGGGAAGCCGGGGCCAACGTCCTGACTTTC CASSREAGANVLTF
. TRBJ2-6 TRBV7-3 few TGTGCCAGCACAAGCGGAGGGTCCGGGGCCAACGTCCTGACTTTC CASTSGGSGANVLTF
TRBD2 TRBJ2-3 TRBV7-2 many TGTGCCAGCAGCCACAGGACTAGCCGCCCCTATACGCAGTATTTT CASSHRTSRPYTQYF
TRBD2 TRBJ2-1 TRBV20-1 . TGCAGTGCTAGCATGGTAGCGGGGGTTTACAATGAGCAGTTCTTC CSASMVAGVYNEQFF
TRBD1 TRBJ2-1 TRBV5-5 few TGTGCCAGCAGCTTCGGGACAGGATGGAATGAGCAGTTCTTC CASSFGTGWNEQFF
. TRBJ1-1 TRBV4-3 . TGCGCCAGCAGCCAAGATCCGGCCCCCTCAAGGGCCTCCACTGAAGCTTTCTTT CASSQDPAPSRASTEAFF
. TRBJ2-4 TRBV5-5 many TGTGCCAGCAGCTTGTATGGGATCATTCAGTACTTC CASSLYGIIQYF
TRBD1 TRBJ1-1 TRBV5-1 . TGCGCCAGCAGCTTGGGACCGGGACAGGCTAAACGAGCTTTCTTT CASSLGPGQAKRAFF
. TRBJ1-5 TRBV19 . TGTGCCAGTGGCCCGACCGTCTATAGCAATCAGCCCCAGCATTTT CASGPTVYSNQPQHF
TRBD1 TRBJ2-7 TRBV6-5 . TGTGCCAGCAGTTATCGCCCCGGGACAGGGGGCAGATCCTACGAGCAGTACTTC CASSYRPGTGGRSYEQYF
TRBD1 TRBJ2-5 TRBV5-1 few TGCGCCAGCAGCTTGGGAACAGGGGTCGAGACCCAGTACTTC CASSLGTGVETQYF
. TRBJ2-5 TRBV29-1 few TGCAGCGTTGAGGGGACCCAGTACTTC CSVEGTQYF
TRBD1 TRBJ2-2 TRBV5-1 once TGCGCCAGCAGCTTGTTTCAGGGGGCCGGCACCGGGGAGCTGTTTTTT CASSLFQGAGTGELFF
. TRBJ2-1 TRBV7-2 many TGTGCCAGCAGCTTAGCGGGGGCCTACAATGAGCAGTTCTTC CASSLAGAYNEQFF
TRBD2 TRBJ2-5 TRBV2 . TGTGCCACCCGGACTAGCGCGGAGACCCAGTACTTC CATRTSAETQYF
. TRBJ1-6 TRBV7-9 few TGTGCCAGCAGCTATTATAGGGGCTACGTCTCTTCACCCCTCCACTTT CASSYYRGYVSSPLHF
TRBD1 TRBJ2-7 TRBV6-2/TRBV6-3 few TGTGCCAGCAGGCCACTCGGGACAGGGGCCTACGAGCAGTACTTC CASRPLGTGAYEQYF
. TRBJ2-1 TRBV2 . TGTGCCAGCAGTACTCGACTAGGCCTTGAGCAGTTCTTC CASSTRLGLEQFF
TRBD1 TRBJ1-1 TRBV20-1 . TGCAGTGCTAGAGGTTGGTTGGGGACAGGGGCCCCGGGGACTGAAGCTTTCTTT CSARGWLGTGAPGTEAFF
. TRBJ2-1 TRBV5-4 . TGTGCCAGCAGCTTTTCAGTTTTAAATGAGCAGTTCTTC CASSFSVLNEQFF
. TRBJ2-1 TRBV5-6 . TGTGCCAGCAGCTTGGGGGCCCCCAATGAGCAGTTCTTC CASSLGAPNEQFF
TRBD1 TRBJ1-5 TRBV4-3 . TGCGCCAGCAGCCAAGAGCCTCCGGGACAGGGACATCAGCCCCAGCATTTT CASSQEPPGQGHQPQHF
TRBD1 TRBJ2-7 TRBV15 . TGTGCCACCAGCAGAGATCCGGGACAGTCCTACGAGCAGTACTTC CATSRDPGQSYEQYF
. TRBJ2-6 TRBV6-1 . TGTGCCAGCAGTTCCGGGACAACGACTGGGGCCAACGTCCTGACTTTC CASSSGTTTGANVLTF
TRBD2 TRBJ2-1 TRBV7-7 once TGTGCCAGCAGTCGACGGGCCGGGACTAGCGGGATGGATGAGCAGTTCTTC CASSRRAGTSGMDEQFF
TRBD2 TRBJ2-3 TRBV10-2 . TGCGCCAGCAGTGAGTCGCCTAGCGGGGGGGGCACAGATACGCAGTATTTT CASSESPSGGGTDTQYF
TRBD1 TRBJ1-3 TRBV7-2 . TGTGCCAGCAGCTATACGACAGGGGGCTCTGGAAACACCATATATTTT CASSYTTGGSGNTIYF